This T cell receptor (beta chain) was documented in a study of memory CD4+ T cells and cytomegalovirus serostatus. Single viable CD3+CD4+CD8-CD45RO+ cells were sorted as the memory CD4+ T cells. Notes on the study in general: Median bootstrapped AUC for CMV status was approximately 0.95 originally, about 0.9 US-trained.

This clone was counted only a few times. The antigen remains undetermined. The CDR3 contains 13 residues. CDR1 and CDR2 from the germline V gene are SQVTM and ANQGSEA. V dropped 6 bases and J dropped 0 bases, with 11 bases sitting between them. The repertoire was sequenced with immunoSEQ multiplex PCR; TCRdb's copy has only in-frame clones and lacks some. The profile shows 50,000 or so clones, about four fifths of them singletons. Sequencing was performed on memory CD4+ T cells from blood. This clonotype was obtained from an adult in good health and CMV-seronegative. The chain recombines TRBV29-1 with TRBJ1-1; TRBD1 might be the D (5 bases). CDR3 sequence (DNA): TGCAGCGTCCAGGGACGAATGAACACTGAAGCTTTCTTT. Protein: CSVQGRMNTEAFF.